Below, 22 T cell receptor beta chains from the same sample are listed, as sequenced in a study of blood T cell repertoires in COVID-19. Here immunoSEQ multiplex PCR was the method, and the copy in TCRdb shows in-frame clones only, minus some. The data hold about 440,000 clones, with about 85% observed a single time. Sample: PBMCs or T cells enriched from blood (not recorded which). These receptors all come from a woman aged 18-35 years with acute COVID-19.

V usage is TRBV7-9 and J usage is TRBJ1-2; 7 nucleotides line up with TRBD1. Trimming at V came to 6 bases and at J to 8 bases, leaving 18 bases not matched to a gene. Germline V CDR1 and CDR2: SEHNR, FQNEAQ (reference sequence). This CDR3 is 16 amino acids long. The CDR3 coding sequence is TGTGCCAGCAGGAAGGGGGCTCCCGGGGGTTCGGAGGGCTACACCTTC. This encodes CASRKGAPGGSEGYTF.

The V gene is TRBV10-1, the J gene TRBJ2-7; TRBD2 aligns across 10 bases. Per the germline V gene, CDR1 is WNHNN and CDR2 is SYGVQD (reference sequence). Trimming at V came to 9 bases and at J to 3 bases, leaving 2 bases not matched to a gene. The CDR3 runs to 12 residues. CDR3 nucleotide sequence: TGCGCCAGTGGGACTAGCGACTACGAGCAGTACTTC. This encodes CASGTSDYEQYF.

The chain links TRBV5-1 to TRBJ1-2; 8 nucleotides line up with TRBD1. Germline assignment: CDR1 SGHRS and CDR2 YFSETQ. J lost 4 bases, V lost 0 bases, and 5 bases had no gene match. The CDR3 loop spans 15 amino acids. CDR3 DNA sequence: TGCGCCAGCAGCTTGGGCAGGGGGCCTCTCTATGGCTACACCTTC. It is translated as CASSLGRGPLYGYTF. Looking up the rest from reference TRBV5-1 and TRBJ1-2 gives the full variable domain: KAGVTQTPRYLIKTRGQQVTLSCSPISGHRSVSWYQQTPGQGLQFLFEYFSETQRNKGNFPGRFSGRQFSNSRSEMNVSTLELGDSALYLCASSLGRGPLYGYTFGSGTRLTVV.

The genes are TRBV12-3 or TRBV12-4 and TRBJ1-5; D call uncertain. Trimming removed 10 bases from V and 5 bases from J, with 12 bases in between. The CDR3 sequence is 12 residues long. The CDR3 loop is CATQRGYQPQHF. Written as DNA, the CDR3 is TGTGCCACCCAAAGAGGATATCAGCCCCAGCATTTT.

This clone was detected only once. The rearrangement links TRBV20-1 to TRBJ2-3, with 8 bases identical to TRBD2. The CDR3 loop spans 17 amino acids. CDR1 DFQATT and CDR2 SNEGSKA come from the germline V gene (reference sequence). The trim removed 3 bases at V and 1 base at J, leaving 12 bases unmatched. The CDR3 DNA sequence: TGCAGTGCTAGTCCGGCGGGAGGATTATCTCGCACAGATACGCAGTATTTT. Its translation is CSASPAGGLSRTDTQYF.

The V and J genes are TRBV7-2 and TRBJ2-7; TRBD1 aligns across 12 bases. Trimming took 6 bases from V and 6 from J; bases not matched to a gene: 9. The CDR3 runs 15 residues. CDR1 is SGHTA, CDR2 FQGNSA, per germline. CDR3 sequence: CASSSSGQGALEQYF. As DNA, the CDR3 is TGTGCCAGCAGTTCGTCGGGACAGGGGGCGCTCGAGCAGTACTTC.

V usage is TRBV7-7 and J usage is TRBJ2-2; the match to TRBD2 covers 13 bases. Germline CDR1 and CDR2: SSHAT and FNYEAQ (reference sequence). This CDR3 comprises 16 residues. Trimming took 4 bases from V and 7 from J; bases not matched to a gene: 6. CDR3 region: CASSSGLAGEVGELFF. As DNA, the CDR3 is TGTGCCAGCAGCTCCGGACTAGCGGGAGAGGTCGGGGAGCTGTTTTTT.

The chain uses TRBV4-3 and TRBJ1-4; D perhaps matches TRBD1 (6 bases). Per germline, CDR1 LGHNA and CDR2 YSLEER. CDR3 length: 18 residues. The V and J ends lost 0 bases and 5 bases respectively, with 19 bases between them. The CDR3 nucleotides read TGCGCCAGCAGCCAAGATAGGGGGACGAGGGTTAACAATGAAAAACTGTTTTTT. Residues: CASSQDRGTRVNNEKLFF.

The chain is built from TRBV10-1 and TRBJ2-7; D is possibly TRBD2 (6 bases). The V gene lost 5 bases and the J gene lost 2 bases, with 13 bases spanning the gap. This CDR3 spans 14 amino acids. CDR1 is WNHNN, CDR2 SYGVQD, per germline (reference sequence). CDR3 loop: CASSPGEGPYEQYF. CDR3 nucleotide sequence: TGCGCCAGCAGTCCGGGAGAGGGACCCTACGAGCAGTACTTC.

The chain uses TRBV4-1 and TRBJ1-2; 7 nucleotides agree with TRBD1. Trimming removed 4 bases from V and 4 bases from J; junction bases left unmatched: 3. Germline CDR1 and CDR2: MGHRA and YSYEKL. The CDR3 loop spans 13 amino acids. The CDR3 sequence is CASSRTGSYGYTF. The CDR3 coding sequence is TGCGCCAGCAGCCGGACAGGATCCTATGGCTACACCTTC.

J is TRBJ1-2 and V is TRBV3-1 (or the pseudogene TRBV3-2); TRBD1 agrees at 8 bases. The length of the CDR3 is 14 residues. J gave up 6 bases and V 6 bases, and 9 bases lay outside the gene matches. Germline CDR1 reads LGHDT; CDR2 reads YNNKEL (reference sequence). Here the CDR3 reads CASRTGAVGDGYTF. The CDR3 DNA is TGTGCCAGCAGGACAGGGGCGGTTGGTGATGGCTACACCTTC.

This clone has only one observation. The V gene is TRBV5-1, the J gene TRBJ1-2; maybe TRBD1 (5 bases). The V gene lost 1 base and the J gene lost 1 base, with 8 bases spanning the gap. Germline values: CDR1 SGHRS, CDR2 YFSETQ. The CDR3 length is 14 residues. DNA for the CDR3: TGCGCCAGCAGCTTGTCAGGGCTTAACTATGGCTACACCTTC. This encodes CASSLSGLNYGYTF.

The rearrangement uses TRBV19 and TRBJ2-5; 9 bases agree with TRBD1. CDR1 and CDR2 (germline): LNHDA, SQIVND (reference sequence). V was clipped by 2 bases and J by 1 base; unmatched bases: 5. The CDR3 consists of 16 residues. The CDR3 DNA sequence: TGTGCCAGTAGTATATATGGGACAGGGCCCCAAGAGACCCAGTACTTC. It yields the protein CASSIYGTGPQETQYF.

The chain is built from TRBV29-1 and TRBJ2-2; D is perhaps TRBD2 (5 bases). The CDR3 is 13 amino acids. The germline V and J ends were trimmed by 4 bases and 5 bases, with 11 bases remaining between them. Germline assignment: CDR1 SQVTM and CDR2 ANQGSEA. The CDR3 region is CSVARGSTGELFF. CDR3 DNA: TGCAGCGTTGCCCGAGGGAGTACCGGGGAGCTGTTTTTT.

The chain recombines TRBV2 with TRBJ2-3, with 7 nucleotides matching TRBD2. CDR3 length: 15 amino acids. V lost 2 bases and J lost 7; bases outside the gene matches: 9. The germline gives CDR1 SNHLY, CDR2 FYNNEI. As DNA, the CDR3 is TGTGCCAGCAGTGAACGGTTTGCGGGAGTGTATACGCAGTATTTT. Its protein is CASSERFAGVYTQYF.

This rearrangement joins TRBV6-1 to TRBJ1-2; 9 bases are a match to TRBD1. V trimming: 3 bases; J trimming: 6 bases; junction bases outside the gene matches: 8. The CDR3 sequence is 15 residues long. CDR1 and CDR2 (germline): MNHNS, SASEGT. The CDR3, as DNA: TGTGCCAGCAGTGACGCAATCCGGGACAGGGATGGCTACACCTTC. Translated, it gives CASSDAIRDRDGYTF.

J is TRBJ1-2 and V is TRBV7-2, with 8 bases fitting TRBD1. V lost 4 bases to trimming and J lost 5 bases; unmatched junction nucleotides: 3. CDR3 size: 13 residues. CDR1 SGHTA and CDR2 FQGNSA come from the germline V gene. The CDR3 bases are TGTGCCAGCAGCTCTGGACAGGGATATGGCTACACCTTC. As protein: CASSSGQGYGYTF.

The genes are TRBV9 and TRBJ1-1; weak D call: TRBD1 (5 bases). The CDR3 has 15 residues. Germline V gene lookup returns CDR1 SGDLS and CDR2 YYNGEE. Between the trimmed V and J ends, which lost 0 bases and 0 bases, there was a span of 9 bases. CDR3 protein: CASSVGQLMNTEAFF. The CDR3 region has the DNA TGTGCCAGCAGCGTAGGACAGCTCATGAACACTGAAGCTTTCTTT.

This clone occurred a few times. The rearrangement uses TRBV5-8 and TRBJ2-1; weak D call: TRBD1 (5 bases). The CDR3 runs 14 residues. From germline, CDR1 is SGHTS and CDR2 YDEGEE. V was cut by 6 bases and J by 5 bases, with 15 bases left in between. In DNA, the CDR3 is TGTGCCAGCAAAAGCCGAGACAGTCACAATGAGCAGTTCTTC. As protein: CASKSRDSHNEQFF.

This rearrangement joins TRBV5-1 to TRBJ2-7, with TRBD1 identical over 7 bases. J was trimmed by 3 bases and V by 7 bases; bases with no gene match: 10. CDR3 size: 14 residues. Per germline, CDR1 SGHRS and CDR2 YFSETQ. The CDR3, as DNA: TGCGCCAGCGGACCTGGGACAGCCAACTACGAGCAGTACTTC. It is translated as CASGPGTANYEQYF.

This chain uses TRBV20-1 with TRBJ2-7, with D perhaps TRBD1 (6 bases). Germline lookup yields CDR1 DFQATT and CDR2 SNEGSKA (reference sequence). The CDR3 loop spans 11 amino acids. CDR3 in DNA: TGCAGGCGGACAGCCTCCTACGAGCAGTACTTC. Amino acid sequence: CRRTASYEQYF.

This rearrangement joins TRBV5-6 to TRBJ1-4, with TRBD1 as a possible D gene (6 bases). The CDR3 runs 13 residues. The V end was cut by 4 bases, the J end by 13 bases, with 17 bases between. In germline, CDR1 is SGHDT, CDR2 YYEEEE. In DNA form, the CDR3 reads TGTGCCAGCAGCACCCGGGACACAGGACCACTGTTTTTT. This gives the protein CASSTRDTGPLFF.